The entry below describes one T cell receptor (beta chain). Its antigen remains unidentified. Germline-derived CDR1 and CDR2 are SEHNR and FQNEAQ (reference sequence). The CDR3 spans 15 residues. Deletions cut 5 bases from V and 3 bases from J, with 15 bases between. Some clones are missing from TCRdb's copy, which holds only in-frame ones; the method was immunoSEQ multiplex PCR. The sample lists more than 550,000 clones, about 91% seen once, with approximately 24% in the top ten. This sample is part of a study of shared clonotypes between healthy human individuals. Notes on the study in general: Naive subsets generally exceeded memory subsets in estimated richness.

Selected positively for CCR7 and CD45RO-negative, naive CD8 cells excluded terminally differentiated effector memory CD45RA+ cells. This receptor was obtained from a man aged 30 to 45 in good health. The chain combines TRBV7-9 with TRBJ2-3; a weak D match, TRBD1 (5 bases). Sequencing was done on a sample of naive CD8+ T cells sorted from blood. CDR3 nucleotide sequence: TGTGCCAGCAGCCGAATGAATCAGGGAACAGATACGCAGTATTTT. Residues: CASSRMNQGTDTQYF.